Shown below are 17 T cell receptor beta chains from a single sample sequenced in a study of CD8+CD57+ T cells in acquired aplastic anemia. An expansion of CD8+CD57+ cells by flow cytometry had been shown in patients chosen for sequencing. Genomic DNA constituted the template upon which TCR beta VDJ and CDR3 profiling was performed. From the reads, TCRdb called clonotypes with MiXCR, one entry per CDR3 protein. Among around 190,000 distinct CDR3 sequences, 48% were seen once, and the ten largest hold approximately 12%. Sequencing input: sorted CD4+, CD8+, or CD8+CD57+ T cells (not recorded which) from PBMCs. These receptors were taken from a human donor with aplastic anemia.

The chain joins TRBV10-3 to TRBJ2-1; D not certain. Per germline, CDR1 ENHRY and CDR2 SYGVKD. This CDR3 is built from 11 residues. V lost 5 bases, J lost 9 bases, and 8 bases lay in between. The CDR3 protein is CAISQVGEQFF. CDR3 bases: TGTGCCATCAGTCAGGTCGGTGAGCAGTTCTTC.

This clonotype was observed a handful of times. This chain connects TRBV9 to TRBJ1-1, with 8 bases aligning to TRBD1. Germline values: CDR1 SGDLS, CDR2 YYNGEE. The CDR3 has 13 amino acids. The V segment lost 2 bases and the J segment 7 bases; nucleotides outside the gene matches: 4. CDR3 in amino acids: CASSVGQGVEAFF. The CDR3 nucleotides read TGTGCCAGCAGCGTCGGACAGGGCGTTGAAGCTTTCTTT.

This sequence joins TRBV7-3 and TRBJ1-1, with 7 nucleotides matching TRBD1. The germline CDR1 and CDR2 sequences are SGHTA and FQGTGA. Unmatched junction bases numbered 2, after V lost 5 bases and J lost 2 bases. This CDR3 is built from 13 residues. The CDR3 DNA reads TGTGCCAGCAGCCGACAGGGCAACACTGAAGCTTTCTTT. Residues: CASSRQGNTEAFF.

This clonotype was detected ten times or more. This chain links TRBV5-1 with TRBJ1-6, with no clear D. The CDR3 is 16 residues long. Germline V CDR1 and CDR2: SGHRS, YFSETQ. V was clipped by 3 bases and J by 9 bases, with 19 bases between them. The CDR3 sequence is CASSSPPGEVGSPLHF. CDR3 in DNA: TGCGCCAGCAGCTCCCCGCCCGGGGAAGTAGGTTCACCCCTCCACTTT.

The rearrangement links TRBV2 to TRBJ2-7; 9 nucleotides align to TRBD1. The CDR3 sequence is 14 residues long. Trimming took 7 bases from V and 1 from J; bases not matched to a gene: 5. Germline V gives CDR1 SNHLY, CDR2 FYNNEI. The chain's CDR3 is CASTGTGRSYEQYF. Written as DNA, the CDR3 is TGTGCCAGCACCGGGACAGGGAGGTCCTACGAGCAGTACTTC.

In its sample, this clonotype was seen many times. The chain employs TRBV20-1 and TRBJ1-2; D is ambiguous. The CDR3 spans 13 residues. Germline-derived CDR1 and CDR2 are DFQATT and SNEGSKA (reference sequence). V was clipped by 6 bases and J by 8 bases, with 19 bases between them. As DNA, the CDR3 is TGCAGTGCCAGGCTCGGCCGGACCTTGGGCTACACCTTC. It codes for CSARLGRTLGYTF.

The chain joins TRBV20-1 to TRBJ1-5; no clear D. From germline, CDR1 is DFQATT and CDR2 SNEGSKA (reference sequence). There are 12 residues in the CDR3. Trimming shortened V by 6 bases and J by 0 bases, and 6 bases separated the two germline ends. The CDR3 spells CSARDSNQPQHF. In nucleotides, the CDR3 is TGCAGTGCGAGGGATAGCAATCAGCCCCAGCATTTT.

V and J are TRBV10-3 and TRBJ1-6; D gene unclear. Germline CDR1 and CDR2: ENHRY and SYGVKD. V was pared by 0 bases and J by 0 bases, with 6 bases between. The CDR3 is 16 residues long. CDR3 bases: TGTGCCATCAGTGAGTCAGGGAGCTCCTATAATTCACCCCTCCACTTT. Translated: CAISESGSSYNSPLHF.

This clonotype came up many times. The CDR3 DNA sequence: TGTGCCAGCTCGGGTAGGGTGTACGAGCAGTACTTC. Encoded protein: CASSGRVYEQYF. V is TRBV18 and J is TRBJ2-7; D not certain. V was pared by 6 bases and J by 4 bases, with 10 bases between. CDR1 is KGHSH and CDR2 is LQKENI in the germline V gene. The CDR3 has 12 amino acids.

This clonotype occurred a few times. This CDR3 is CASSLETGDYGYTF. The CDR3 bases are TGTGCCAGCAGCTTAGAGACAGGCGATTATGGCTACACCTTC. The chain uses TRBV7-2 and TRBJ1-2; possible D gene TRBD1, 6 bases. V lost 1 base, J lost 5 bases, and 11 bases lay in between. CDR1 and CDR2 (germline): SGHTA, FQGNSA. The CDR3 spans 14 residues.

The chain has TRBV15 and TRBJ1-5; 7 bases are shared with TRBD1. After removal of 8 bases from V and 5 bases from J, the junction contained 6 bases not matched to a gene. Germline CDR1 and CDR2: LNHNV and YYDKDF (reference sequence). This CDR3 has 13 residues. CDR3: CATSDRRHQPQHF. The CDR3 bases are TGTGCCACCTCGGACAGGCGCCATCAGCCCCAGCATTTT.

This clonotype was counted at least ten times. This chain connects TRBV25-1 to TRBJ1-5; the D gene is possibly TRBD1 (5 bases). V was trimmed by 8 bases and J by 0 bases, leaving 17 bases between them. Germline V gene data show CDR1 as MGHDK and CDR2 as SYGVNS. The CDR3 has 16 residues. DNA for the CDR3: TGTGCCAGCTGGTGTCCCTCGCAGGGTAGCAATCAGCCCCAGCATTTT. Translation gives CASWCPSQGSNQPQHF.

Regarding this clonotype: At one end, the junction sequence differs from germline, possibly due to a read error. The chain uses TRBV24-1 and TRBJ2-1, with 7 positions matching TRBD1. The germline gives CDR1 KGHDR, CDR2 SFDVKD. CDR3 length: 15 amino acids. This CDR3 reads CAASEHGQVYNERFF. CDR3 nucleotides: TGTGCCGCCAGTGAGCATGGACAGGTCTACAATGAGCGGTTCTTC.

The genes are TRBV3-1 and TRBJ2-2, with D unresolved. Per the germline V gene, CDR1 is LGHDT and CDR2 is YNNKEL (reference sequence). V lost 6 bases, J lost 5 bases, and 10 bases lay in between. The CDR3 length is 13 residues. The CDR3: CASSRTRTGELFF. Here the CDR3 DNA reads TGTGCCAGCAGTCGGACCAGGACCGGGGAGCTGTTTTTT.

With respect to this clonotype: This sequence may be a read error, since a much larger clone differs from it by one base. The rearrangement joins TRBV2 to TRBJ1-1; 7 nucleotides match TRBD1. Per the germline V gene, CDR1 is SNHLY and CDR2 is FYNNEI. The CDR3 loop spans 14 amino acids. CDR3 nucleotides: TGTGCCAGCATCGACAGGGTTGGGGGCGCTGACGCTTTCTTT. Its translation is CASIDRVGGADAFF.

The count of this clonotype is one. The CDR3 DNA is TGCAGTGCCCCGACTAGCGGGGGGCCCCAAGAGACCCAGTACTTC. Its translation: CSAPTSGGPQETQYF. The chain has TRBV20-1 and TRBJ2-5, with 13 positions matching TRBD2. Germline V CDR1 and CDR2: DFQATT, SNEGSKA (reference sequence). This CDR3 has 15 residues. After removal of 6 bases from V and 1 base from J, the junction contained 5 bases not matched to a gene.

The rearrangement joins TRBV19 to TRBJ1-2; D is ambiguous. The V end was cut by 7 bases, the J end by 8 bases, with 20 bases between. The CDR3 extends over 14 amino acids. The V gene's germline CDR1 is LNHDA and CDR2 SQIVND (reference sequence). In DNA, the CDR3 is TGTGCCAGTATCACCCCCGGGTCCTTAAGGGGCTACACCTTC. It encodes CASITPGSLRGYTF.